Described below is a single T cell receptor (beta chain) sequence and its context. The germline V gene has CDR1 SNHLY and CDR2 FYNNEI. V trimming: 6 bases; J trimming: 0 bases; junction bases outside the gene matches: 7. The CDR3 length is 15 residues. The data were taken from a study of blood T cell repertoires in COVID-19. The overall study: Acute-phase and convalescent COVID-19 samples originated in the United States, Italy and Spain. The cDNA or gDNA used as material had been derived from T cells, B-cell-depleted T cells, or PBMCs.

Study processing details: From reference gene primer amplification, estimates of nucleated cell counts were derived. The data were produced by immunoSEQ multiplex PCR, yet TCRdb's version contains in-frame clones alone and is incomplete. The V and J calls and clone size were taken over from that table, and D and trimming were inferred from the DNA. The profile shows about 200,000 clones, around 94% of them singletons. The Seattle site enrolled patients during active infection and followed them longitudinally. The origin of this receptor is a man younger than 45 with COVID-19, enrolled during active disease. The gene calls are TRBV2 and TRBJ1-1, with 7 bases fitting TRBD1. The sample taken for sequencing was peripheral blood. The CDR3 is CASRNRGFMNTEAFF. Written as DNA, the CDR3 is TGTGCCAGCAGGAACAGGGGATTCATGAACACTGAAGCTTTCTTT. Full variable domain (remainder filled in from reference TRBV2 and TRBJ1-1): EPEVTQTPSHQVTQMGQEVILRCVPISNHLYFYWYRQILGQKVEFLVSFYNNEISEKSEIFDDQFSVERPDGSNFTLKIRSTKLEDSAMYFCASRNRGFMNTEAFFGQGTRLTVV.